The 17 T cell receptor beta chains in this list originate from one sample, sequenced in a study of Ad26.COV2.S vaccination and SARS-CoV-2 variants (TCRdb year 2021). Library preparation used the immunoSEQ multiplex PCR assay. TCRdb took this table from immuneACCESS and kept in-frame rearrangements with V and J called. Such tables lack part of the clones; where checked against another copy, unresolved V genes explain under half of the gap, and the rest is unexplained. The table for this sample lists about 94,000 clones; around 82% of them were counted only once. The ten largest clonotypes hold roughly 15% of the sample. The time point label on this specimen signifies: individuals recovered from natural SARS-CoV-2 infection. Source: peripheral blood, taken after recovery from COVID-19. These receptors all stem from a human donor who had recovered from COVID-19.

J is TRBJ2-5 and V is TRBV25-1, with 9 bases fitting TRBD2. Germline CDR1 MGHDK, CDR2 SYGVNS. The CDR3 length is 15 residues. V dropped 4 bases and J dropped 5; count of bases not matched to a gene: 8. The CDR3 here is CASSGTSVFQETQYF. CDR3 in DNA: TGTGCCAGCAGTGGGACTAGCGTATTTCAGGAGACCCAGTACTTC.

The chain joins TRBV7-2 to TRBJ1-6; no clear D. Germline CDR1 SGHTA, CDR2 FQGNSA. Between the trimmed V and J ends, which lost 0 bases and 7 bases, there was a span of 10 bases. This CDR3 region has 15 residues. The CDR3 DNA follows: TGTGCCAGCAGCTTAGCCGGGCCCCCCAATTCACCCCTCCACTTT. Amino acids: CASSLAGPPNSPLHF. The full variable domain, completed using reference TRBV7-2 and TRBJ1-6, is GAGVSQSPSNKVTEKGKDVELRCDPISGHTALYWYRQSLGQGLEFLIYFQGNSAPDKSGLPSDRFSAERTGGSVSTLTIQRTQQEDSAVYLCASSLAGPPNSPLHFGNGTRLTVT.

The chain links TRBV3-1 (or the pseudogene TRBV3-2) to TRBJ2-5, with a tentative D call TRBD1 (5 bases). CDR1 and CDR2 from the germline V gene are LGHDT and YNNKEL (reference sequence). The CDR3 consists of 11 residues. With 1 base removed from V and 13 bases from J, the gap between germline ends came to 10 bases. The CDR3 spells CASSQVQAPYF. For the CDR3, the DNA is TGTGCCAGCAGCCAAGTACAGGCCCCGTACTTC.

The sample holds a few counts of this clone. This rearrangement joins TRBV4-3 to TRBJ2-2; 7 nucleotides match TRBD2. The length of the CDR3 is 16 residues. V shed 2 bases and J 5 bases; nucleotides not matched to a gene: 8. Looked up from germline, CDR1 is LGHNA and CDR2 is YSLEER. CDR3 sequence: CASSQMGGRITGELFF. The CDR3 region has the DNA TGCGCCAGCAGCCAAATGGGAGGGAGAATAACCGGGGAGCTGTTTTTT.

V and J are TRBV11-2 and TRBJ2-7, with 8 bases that match TRBD2. V was pared by 1 base and J by 6 bases, with 5 bases of the junction left unmatched. Germline assignment: CDR1 SGHAT and CDR2 FQNNGV. The CDR3 is 14 amino acids. The CDR3 sequence: CASSLVRTSIEQYF. The CDR3 DNA reads TGTGCCAGCAGCTTAGTCAGGACTAGCATCGAGCAGTACTTC.

The chain recombines TRBV10-3 with TRBJ1-1; D remains unclear. The CDR3 covers 11 residues. From germline, CDR1 is ENHRY and CDR2 SYGVKD. The V and J ends lost 10 bases and 6 bases respectively, with 12 bases between them. In nucleotides, the CDR3 is TGTGCCACCCTAGGACTCTCTGAAGCTTTCTTT. Protein product: CATLGLSEAFF.

J is TRBJ2-3 and V is TRBV4-3, with TRBD2 matching 11 bases. Germline trimming cut 4 bases from V and 4 bases from J; bases unmatched to any gene: 13. Germline loops: CDR1 LGHNA, CDR2 YSLEER. The CDR3 has 18 amino acids. The CDR3 spells CASSRIALAGGAADTQYF. The CDR3 DNA reads TGCGCCAGCAGCCGGATTGCGTTAGCGGGAGGGGCGGCAGATACGCAGTATTTT.

The chain combines TRBV11-2 with TRBJ1-6; no reliable D call. The V end was cut by 5 bases, the J end by 6 bases, with 14 bases between. Germline CDR1 and CDR2: SGHAT and FQNNGV. The CDR3 sequence is 15 residues long. The chain's CDR3 is CASSPRTGINSPLHF. The CDR3 DNA sequence: TGTGCCAGCAGCCCTCGGACCGGAATTAATTCACCCCTCCACTTT.

The V call is TRBV9, the J call TRBJ2-5; tentatively, D is TRBD2 (5 bases). The CDR3 runs to 14 residues. CDR1 is SGDLS and CDR2 is YYNGEE in the germline V gene. V lost 4 bases to trimming and J lost 4 bases, with 14 bases between them. The CDR3 reads CASSLGVEGETQYF. DNA of the CDR3: TGTGCCAGCAGCCTCGGGGTAGAGGGAGAGACCCAGTACTTC.

The chain couples TRBV5-4 to TRBJ2-7; TRBD2 agrees at 9 bases. With 3 bases clipped from V and 5 bases from J, the junction kept 9 bases outside the gene matches. The CDR3 is made up of 15 amino acids. Germline CDR1 is SGHNT and CDR2 is YYREEE (reference sequence). The CDR3 sequence is CASSSRREGRDEQYF. CDR3 bases: TGTGCCAGCAGCTCTAGGCGGGAGGGCCGGGACGAGCAGTACTTC.

The rearrangement links TRBV7-9 to TRBJ2-7; D remains ambiguous. The germline gives CDR1 SEHNR, CDR2 FQNEAQ (reference sequence). Between the trimmed V and J ends, which lost 5 bases and 2 bases, there was a span of 10 bases. The CDR3 sequence is 13 residues long. The CDR3 loop reads CASSPTSTYEQYF. The CDR3, as DNA: TGTGCCAGCAGCCCAACGTCGACCTACGAGCAGTACTTC.

The V call is TRBV28, the J call TRBJ1-5, with no clear D. Trimming stripped 8 bases from V and 3 bases from J, with 20 bases between. Germline CDR1 MDHEN, CDR2 SYDVKM. CDR3 length: 16 amino acids. CDR3 residues: CASADFTVTYNQPQHF. The CDR3 nucleotides read TGTGCCAGCGCCGACTTCACGGTAACCTACAATCAGCCCCAGCATTTT.

This rearrangement joins TRBV6-9 to TRBJ2-7; D remains unclear. The CDR3 is made up of 18 amino acids. Germline lookup yields CDR1 MNHGY and CDR2 SVAAGI. Trimming removed 0 bases at V and 4 bases at J, with 22 bases between. Here the CDR3 DNA reads TGTGCCAGCAGTTATTCGACACGAAGGGCTAGTCAGGTGTACGAGCAGTACTTC. Amino acid sequence: CASSYSTRRASQVYEQYF.

This clone was picked up a small number of times. The chain has TRBV12-3 or TRBV12-4 and TRBJ1-5; weak D call: TRBD1 (6 bases). The CDR3 is made up of 13 amino acids. V was trimmed by 7 bases and J by 6 bases, leaving 13 bases between them. CDR3 sequence: CASMGGAGQPQHF. For the CDR3, the DNA is TGTGCCAGCATGGGGGGGGCAGGTCAGCCCCAGCATTTT.

Concerning this clone itself: A read error may produce the germline difference seen at one junction end. The chain combines TRBV19 with TRBJ1-1; D unclear. The length of the CDR3 is 12 residues. The germline gives CDR1 LNHDA, CDR2 SQIVND (reference sequence). The DNA for the CDR3 is TGTGCCGGTAGTATTTGGGGAACTGAAGCTTTCTTT. This encodes CAGSIWGTEAFF.

V is TRBV11-2 and J is TRBJ2-1; 9 positions match TRBD2. The CDR3 contains 15 residues. Trimming took 0 bases from V and 7 from J; bases not matched to a gene: 4. Looked up from germline, CDR1 is SGHAT and CDR2 is FQNNGV. The CDR3 region is CASSLEGREGNEQFF. The CDR3, as DNA: TGTGCCAGCAGCTTAGAGGGGCGGGAGGGTAATGAGCAGTTCTTC.

This clone was detected a few times. The chain uses TRBV7-3 and TRBJ1-2; D uncertain. This CDR3 has 14 residues. CDR1 is SGHTA, CDR2 FQGTGA, per germline. With 5 bases removed from V and 4 bases from J, the gap between germline ends came to 14 bases. In nucleotides, the CDR3 is TGTGCCAGCAGCCCCCGCTCGTCTGTCTATGGCTACACCTTC. Translating gives CASSPRSSVYGYTF.